This T cell receptor beta chain was found in a study of blood T cell repertoires in COVID-19 (dated by TCRdb to the early 2020s). Background on the whole study: Samples from collaborators originated in the United States, Italy and Spain and spanned both the acute and convalescent phases of COVID-19. The prospective study material was composed of cDNA or gDNA derived from T cells, B-cell-depleted T cells, or PBMCs. The samples were drawn from the first 160 participants of the ongoing ImmuneRACE study and from 1,254 subjects provided by 6 global collaborators. Where available, HLA class I and class II types were obtained from metadata supplied by the sample provider rather than from assay-based typing. Subjects who had been exposed to COVID-19, were actively infected with it, or had recovered from it provided the deeply sampled blood TCRbeta repertoires that made up the dataset. The repertoires were made available in a free public database intended to serve as a resource for research on the immune response to SARS-CoV-2. The sample metadata nearly always contained a de-identified subject ID, COVID-19 status, age in years and sex.

The immunoSEQ Assay, a bias-controlled multiplex PCR, was used to amplify TCRbeta CDR3 regions from genomic DNA. The original methods were these. The number of nucleated cells in each sample was estimated from the amplification of reference gene primers within the assay. To quantify the absolute abundance of each unique TCRbeta CDR3 rearrangement, sequence reads were collapsed and filtered. For each sample, productive Simpson clonality was calculated as the square root of Simpson's diversity index over productive rearrangements. TCRdb took this table from immuneACCESS and kept in-frame rearrangements with V and J called. Such tables lack part of the clones; where checked against another copy, unresolved V genes explain under half of the gap, and the rest is unexplained. The V and J calls and clone size come from that table; D and trimming were worked out from the DNA. Present in this sample are roughly 160,000 clones, approximately 81% of which were seen just once. Under 6.5% of the sample rests with the top ten.

CDR1 and CDR2 are read off the germline V gene as SGHAT and FQNNGV. The V end loses 5 bases and the J end loses 8 bases, and a stretch of 16 bases separates them. Counted from cysteine to phenylalanine, this CDR3 has 14 amino acids. CDR3 DNA only is kept here, 42 bases in frame from base 1. Study-level results and caveats: How much clinical and demographic metadata was included differed by source and by participant, and the metadata was provided uncurated.

One collaborating source in Seattle enrolled patients during active infection and followed them longitudinally through the course of disease. Whole blood was collected in K2EDTA tubes by collaborating institutions according to the institutions' own protocols. For TCRbeta analysis, collaborators shipped samples in one of three forms: frozen whole blood, isolated PBMCs, or DNA extracted from either of those sample types. Concerning this clone itself: The specificity of this receptor is unknown. It has no much larger one-base neighbor in the sample; base qualities were not kept.

This TCR was recovered from a woman between 50 and 59 years old with COVID-19, enrolled during active disease. The sequencing input was peripheral blood. Here the chain combines TRBV11-2 and TRBJ2-1; TRBD1 is a possible D gene, resting on 6 matching bases. CDR3 sequence: CASSPPTGNHEQFF. DNA sequence: TGTGCCAGCAGCCCCCCAACAGGGAACCATGAGCAGTTCTTC.